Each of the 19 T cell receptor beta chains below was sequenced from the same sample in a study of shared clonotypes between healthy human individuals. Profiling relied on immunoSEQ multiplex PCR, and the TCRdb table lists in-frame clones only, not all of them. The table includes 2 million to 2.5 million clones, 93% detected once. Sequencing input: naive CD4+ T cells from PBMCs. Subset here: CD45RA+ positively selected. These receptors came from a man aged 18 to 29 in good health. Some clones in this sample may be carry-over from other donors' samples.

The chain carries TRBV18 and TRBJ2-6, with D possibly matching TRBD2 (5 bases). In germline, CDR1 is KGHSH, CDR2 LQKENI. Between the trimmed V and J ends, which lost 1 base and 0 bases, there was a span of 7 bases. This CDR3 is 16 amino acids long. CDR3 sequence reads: CASSPQTTSGANVLTF. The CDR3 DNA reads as TGTGCCAGCTCACCACAGACTACCTCTGGGGCCAACGTCCTGACTTTC. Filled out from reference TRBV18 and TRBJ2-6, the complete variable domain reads NAGVMQNPRHLVRRRGQEARLRCSPMKGHSHVYWYRQLPEEGLKFMVYLQKENIIDESGMPKERFSAEFPKEGPSILRIQQVVRGDSAAYFCASSPQTTSGANVLTFGAGSRLTVL.

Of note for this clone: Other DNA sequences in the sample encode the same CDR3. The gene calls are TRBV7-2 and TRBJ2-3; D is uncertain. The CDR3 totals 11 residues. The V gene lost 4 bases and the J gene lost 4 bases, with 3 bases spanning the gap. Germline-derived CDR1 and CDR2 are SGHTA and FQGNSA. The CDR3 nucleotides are TGTGCCAGCAGCTCGTCAGATACGCAGTATTTT. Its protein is CASSSSDTQYF.

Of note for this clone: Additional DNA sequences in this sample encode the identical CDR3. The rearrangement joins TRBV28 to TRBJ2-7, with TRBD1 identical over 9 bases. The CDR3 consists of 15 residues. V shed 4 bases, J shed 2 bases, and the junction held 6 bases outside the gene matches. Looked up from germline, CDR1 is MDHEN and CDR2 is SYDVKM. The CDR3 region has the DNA TGTGCCAGCAGTTGGACGGGGACAGGGACCTACGAGCAGTACTTC. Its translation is CASSWTGTGTYEQYF.

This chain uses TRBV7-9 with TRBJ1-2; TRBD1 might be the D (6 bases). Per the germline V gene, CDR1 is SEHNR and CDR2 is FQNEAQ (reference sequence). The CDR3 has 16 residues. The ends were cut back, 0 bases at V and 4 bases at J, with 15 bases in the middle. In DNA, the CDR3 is TGTGCCAGCAGCTTAGCGGCGGGGGCCAACTCCTATGGCTACACCTTC. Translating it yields CASSLAAGANSYGYTF. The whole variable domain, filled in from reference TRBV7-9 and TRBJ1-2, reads DTGVSQNPRHKITKRGQNVTFRCDPISEHNRLYWYRQTLGQGPEFLTYFQNEAQLEKSRLLSDRFSAERPKGSFSTLEIQRTEQGDSAMYLCASSLAAGANSYGYTFGSGTRLTVV.

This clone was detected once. The CDR3 DNA reads as TGTGCCAGTAGTATCCAGGGGAGCCCGAACACTGAAGCTTTCTTT. Translated: CASSIQGSPNTEAFF. V usage is TRBV19 and J usage is TRBJ1-1; weak D call: TRBD1 (6 bases). V was shortened by 3 bases and J by 1 base, with 12 bases between the two germline ends. Germline-derived CDR1 and CDR2 are LNHDA and SQIVND (reference sequence). This CDR3 has 15 amino acids.

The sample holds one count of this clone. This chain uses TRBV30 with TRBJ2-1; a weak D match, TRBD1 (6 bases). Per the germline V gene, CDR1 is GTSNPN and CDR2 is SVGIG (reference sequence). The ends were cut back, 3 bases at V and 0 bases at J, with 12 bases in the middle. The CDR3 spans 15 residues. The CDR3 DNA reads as TGTGCCTGGAGGTTTCAGGGGTACTCCTACAATGAGCAGTTCTTC. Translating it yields CAWRFQGYSYNEQFF.

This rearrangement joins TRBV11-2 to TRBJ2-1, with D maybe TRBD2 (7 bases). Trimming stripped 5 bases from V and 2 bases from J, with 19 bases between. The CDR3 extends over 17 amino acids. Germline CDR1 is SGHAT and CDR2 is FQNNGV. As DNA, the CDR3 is TGTGCCAGCAGCCCTAGCCTGTGGGAGGGGGCCTACAATGAGCAGTTCTTC. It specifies CASSPSLWEGAYNEQFF.

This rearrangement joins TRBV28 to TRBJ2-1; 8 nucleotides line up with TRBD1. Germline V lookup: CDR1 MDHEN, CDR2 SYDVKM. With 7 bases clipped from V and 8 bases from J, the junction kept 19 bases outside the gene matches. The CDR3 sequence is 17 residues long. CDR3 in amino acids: CASKGKFGRGLEYEQFF. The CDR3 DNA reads TGTGCCAGCAAGGGGAAGTTCGGCAGGGGGCTTGAGTATGAGCAGTTCTTC.

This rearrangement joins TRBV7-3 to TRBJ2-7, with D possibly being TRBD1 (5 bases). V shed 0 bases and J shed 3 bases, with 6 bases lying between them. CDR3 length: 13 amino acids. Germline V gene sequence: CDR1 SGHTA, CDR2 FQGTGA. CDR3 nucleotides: TGTGCCAGCAGCTTAACAGGGGACTACGAGCAGTACTTC. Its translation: CASSLTGDYEQYF.

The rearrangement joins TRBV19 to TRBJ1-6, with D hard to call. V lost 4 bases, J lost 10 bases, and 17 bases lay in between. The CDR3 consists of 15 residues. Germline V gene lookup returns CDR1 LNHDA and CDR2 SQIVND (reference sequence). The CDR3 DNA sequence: TGTGCCAGTAGTACCCTGACGGGGATATTATCACCCCTCCACTTT. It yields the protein CASSTLTGILSPLHF.

The DNA for the CDR3 is TGTGCCAGCAGTTATCGGCACCGTAGTTACGAGCAGTACTTC. Translation gives CASSYRHRSYEQYF. This sequence joins TRBV6-5 and TRBJ2-7; D ambiguous. Germline V gene data show CDR1 as MNHEY and CDR2 as SVGAGI. This CDR3 comprises 14 residues. Trimming pared 3 bases from V and 4 bases from J, leaving 13 bases between.

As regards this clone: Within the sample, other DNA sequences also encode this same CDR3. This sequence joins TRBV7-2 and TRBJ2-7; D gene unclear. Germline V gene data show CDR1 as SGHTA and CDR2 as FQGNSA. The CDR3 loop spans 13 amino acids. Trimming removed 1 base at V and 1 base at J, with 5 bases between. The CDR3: CASSLGISYEQYF. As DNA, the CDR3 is TGTGCCAGCAGCTTAGGTATATCCTACGAGCAGTACTTC.

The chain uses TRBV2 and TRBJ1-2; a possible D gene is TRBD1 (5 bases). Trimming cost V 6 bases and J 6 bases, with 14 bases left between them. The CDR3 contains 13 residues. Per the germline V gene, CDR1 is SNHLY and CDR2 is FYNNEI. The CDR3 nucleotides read TGTGCCAGCAGCATGGCGGGGGTGAATGGCTACACCTTC. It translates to CASSMAGVNGYTF.

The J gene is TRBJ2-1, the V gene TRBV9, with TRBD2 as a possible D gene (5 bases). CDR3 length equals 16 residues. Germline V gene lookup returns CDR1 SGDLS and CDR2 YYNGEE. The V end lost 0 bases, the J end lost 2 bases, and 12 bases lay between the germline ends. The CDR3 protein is CASSVGSGTAYNEQFF. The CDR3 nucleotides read TGTGCCAGCAGCGTAGGGTCGGGAACAGCCTACAATGAGCAGTTCTTC. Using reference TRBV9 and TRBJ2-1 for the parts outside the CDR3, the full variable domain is DSGVTQTPKHLITATGQRVTLRCSPRSGDLSVYWYQQSLDQGLQFLIQYYNGEERAKGNILERFSAQQFPDLHSELNLSSLELGDSALYFCASSVGSGTAYNEQFFGPGTRLTVL.

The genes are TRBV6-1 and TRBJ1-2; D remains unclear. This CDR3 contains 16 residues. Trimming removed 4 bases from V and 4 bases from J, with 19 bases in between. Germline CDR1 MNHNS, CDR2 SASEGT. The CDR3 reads CASSAQDEFRGYGYTF. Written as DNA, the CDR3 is TGTGCCAGCAGTGCCCAGGACGAATTCCGAGGCTATGGCTACACCTTC.

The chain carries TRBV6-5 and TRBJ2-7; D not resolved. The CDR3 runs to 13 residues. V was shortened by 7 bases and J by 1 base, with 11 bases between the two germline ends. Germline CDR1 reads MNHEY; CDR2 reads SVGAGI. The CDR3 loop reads CASTRLGSYEQYF. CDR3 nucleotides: TGTGCCAGCACAAGACTCGGGTCCTACGAGCAGTACTTC.

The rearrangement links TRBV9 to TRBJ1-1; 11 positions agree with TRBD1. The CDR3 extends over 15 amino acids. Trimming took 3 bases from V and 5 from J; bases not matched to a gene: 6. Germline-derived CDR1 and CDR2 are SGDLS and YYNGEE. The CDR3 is CASSAPGQGVTEAFF. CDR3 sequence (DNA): TGTGCCAGCAGCGCACCGGGACAGGGGGTTACTGAAGCTTTCTTT. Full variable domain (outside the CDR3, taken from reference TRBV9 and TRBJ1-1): DSGVTQTPKHLITATGQRVTLRCSPRSGDLSVYWYQQSLDQGLQFLIQYYNGEERAKGNILERFSAQQFPDLHSELNLSSLELGDSALYFCASSAPGQGVTEAFFGQGTRLTVV.

CDR3 bases: TGTGCCAGCAGGACCCGGACAGCAATGAACACTGAAGCTTTCTTT. This gives the protein CASRTRTAMNTEAFF. The chain uses TRBV6-6 and TRBJ1-1, with D maybe TRBD1 (6 bases). V was trimmed by 6 bases and J by 0 bases, leaving 14 bases between them. The CDR3 has 15 residues. CDR1 and CDR2 from the germline V gene are MNHNY and SVGAGI (reference sequence).

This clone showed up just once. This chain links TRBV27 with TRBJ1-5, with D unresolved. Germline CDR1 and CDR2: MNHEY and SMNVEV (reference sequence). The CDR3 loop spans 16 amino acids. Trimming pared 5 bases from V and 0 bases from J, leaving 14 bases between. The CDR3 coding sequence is TGTGCCAGCAGTCGGCTCGGACGGAATAGCAATCAGCCCCAGCATTTT. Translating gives CASSRLGRNSNQPQHF.